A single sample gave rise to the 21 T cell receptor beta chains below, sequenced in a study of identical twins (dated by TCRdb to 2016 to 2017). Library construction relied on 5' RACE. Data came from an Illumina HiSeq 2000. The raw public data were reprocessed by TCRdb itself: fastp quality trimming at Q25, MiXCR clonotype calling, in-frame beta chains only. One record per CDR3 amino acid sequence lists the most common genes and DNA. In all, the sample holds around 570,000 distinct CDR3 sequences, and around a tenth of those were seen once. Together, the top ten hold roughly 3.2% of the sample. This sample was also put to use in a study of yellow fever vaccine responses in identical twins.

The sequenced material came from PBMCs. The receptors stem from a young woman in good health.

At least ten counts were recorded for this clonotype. DNA for the CDR3: TGCGCCAGCAGCCGACGCATCCAAGAGACCCAGTACTTC. Its protein is CASSRRIQETQYF. The rearrangement links TRBV5-1 to TRBJ2-5, with no clear D. The CDR3 extends over 13 amino acids. V lost 4 bases, J lost 1 base, and 8 bases lay in between. The germline CDR1 and CDR2 sequences are SGHRS and YFSETQ.

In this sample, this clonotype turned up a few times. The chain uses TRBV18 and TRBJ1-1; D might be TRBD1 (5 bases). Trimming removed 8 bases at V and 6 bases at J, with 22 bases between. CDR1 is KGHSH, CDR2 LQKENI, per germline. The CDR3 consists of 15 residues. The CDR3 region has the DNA TGTGCCAGCGGCCAAGGCGGCCGGGCAGGGCCTGAAGCTTTCTTT. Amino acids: CASGQGGRAGPEAFF.

This CDR3 is CASSRDREGDTIYF. CDR3 nucleotides: TGCGCCAGCAGCCGGGACAGGGAAGGAGACACCATATATTTT. This chain links TRBV4-1 with TRBJ1-3; 9 bases map to TRBD1. Germline assignment: CDR1 MGHRA and CDR2 YSYEKL. Trimming removed 4 bases from V and 8 bases from J; junction bases left unmatched: 6. The length of the CDR3 is 14 residues.

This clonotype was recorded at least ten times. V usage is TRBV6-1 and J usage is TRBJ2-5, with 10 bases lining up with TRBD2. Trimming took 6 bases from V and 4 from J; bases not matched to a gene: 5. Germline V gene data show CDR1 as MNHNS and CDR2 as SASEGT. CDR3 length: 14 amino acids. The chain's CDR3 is CASSLAGVRETQYF. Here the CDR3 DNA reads TGTGCCAGCAGCCTAGCGGGAGTACGAGAGACCCAGTACTTC.

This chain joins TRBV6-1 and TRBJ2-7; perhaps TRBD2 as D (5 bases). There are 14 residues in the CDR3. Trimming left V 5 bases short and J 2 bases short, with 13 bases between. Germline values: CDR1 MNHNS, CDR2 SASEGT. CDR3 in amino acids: CASSPREITYEQYF. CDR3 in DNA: TGTGCCAGCAGTCCACGGGAAATCACCTACGAGCAGTACTTC.

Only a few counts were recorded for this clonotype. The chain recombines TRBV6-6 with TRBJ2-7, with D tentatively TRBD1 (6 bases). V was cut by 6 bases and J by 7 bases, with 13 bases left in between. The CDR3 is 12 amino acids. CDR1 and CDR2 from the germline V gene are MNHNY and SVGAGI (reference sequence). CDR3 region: CASSRRTAEQYF. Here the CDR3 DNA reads TGTGCCAGCAGCCGACGGACAGCTGAGCAGTACTTC.

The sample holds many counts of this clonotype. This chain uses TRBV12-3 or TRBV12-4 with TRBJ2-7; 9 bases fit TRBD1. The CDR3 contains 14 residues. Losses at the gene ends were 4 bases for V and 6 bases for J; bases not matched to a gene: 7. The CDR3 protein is CASSSSGQGLEQYF. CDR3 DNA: TGTGCCAGCAGTTCCTCGGGACAGGGACTCGAGCAGTACTTC.

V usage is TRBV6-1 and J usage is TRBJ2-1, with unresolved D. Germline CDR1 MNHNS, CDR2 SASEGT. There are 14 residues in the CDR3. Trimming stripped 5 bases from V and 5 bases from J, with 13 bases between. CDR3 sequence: CASSTPWVHNEQFF. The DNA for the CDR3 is TGTGCCAGCAGTACCCCATGGGTCCACAATGAGCAGTTCTTC.

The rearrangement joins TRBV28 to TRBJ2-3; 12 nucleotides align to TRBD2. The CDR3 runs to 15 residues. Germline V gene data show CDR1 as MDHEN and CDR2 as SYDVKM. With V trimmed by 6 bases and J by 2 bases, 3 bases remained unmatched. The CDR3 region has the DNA TGTGCCAGCAGCGGACTAGCGGGACTCACAGATACGCAGTATTTT. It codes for CASSGLAGLTDTQYF.

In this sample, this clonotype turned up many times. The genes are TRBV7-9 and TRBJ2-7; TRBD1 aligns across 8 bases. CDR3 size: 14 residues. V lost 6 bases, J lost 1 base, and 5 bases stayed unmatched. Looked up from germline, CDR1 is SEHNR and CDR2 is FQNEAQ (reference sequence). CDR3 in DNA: TGTGCCAGCAGACCCGACAGGGGATCCTACGAGCAGTACTTC. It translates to CASRPDRGSYEQYF. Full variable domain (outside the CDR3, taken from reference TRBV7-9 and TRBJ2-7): DTGVSQNPRHKITKRGQNVTFRCDPISEHNRLYWYRQTLGQGPEFLTYFQNEAQLEKSRLLSDRFSAERPKGSFSTLEIQRTEQGDSAMYLCASRPDRGSYEQYFGPGTRLTVT.

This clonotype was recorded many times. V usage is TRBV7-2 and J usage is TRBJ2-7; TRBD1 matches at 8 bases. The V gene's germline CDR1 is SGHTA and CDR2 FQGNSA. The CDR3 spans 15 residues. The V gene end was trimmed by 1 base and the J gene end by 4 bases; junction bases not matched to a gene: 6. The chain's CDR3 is CASSLEGRGRYEQYF. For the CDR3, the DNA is TGTGCCAGCAGCTTAGAGGGCAGGGGGCGATACGAGCAGTACTTC.

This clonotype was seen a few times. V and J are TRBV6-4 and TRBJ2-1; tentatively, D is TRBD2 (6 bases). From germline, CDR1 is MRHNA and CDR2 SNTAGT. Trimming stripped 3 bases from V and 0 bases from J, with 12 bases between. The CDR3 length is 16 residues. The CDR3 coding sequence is TGTGCCAGCAGTGAGCGGGGCAGGGCCTCCTACAATGAGCAGTTCTTC. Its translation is CASSERGRASYNEQFF.

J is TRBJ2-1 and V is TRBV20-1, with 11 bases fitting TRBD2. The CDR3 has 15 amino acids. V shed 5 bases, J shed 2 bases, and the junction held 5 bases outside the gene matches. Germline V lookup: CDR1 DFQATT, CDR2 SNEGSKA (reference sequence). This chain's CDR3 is CSAQTSGKTYNEQFF. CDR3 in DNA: TGCAGTGCTCAGACTAGCGGGAAAACCTACAATGAGCAGTTCTTC.

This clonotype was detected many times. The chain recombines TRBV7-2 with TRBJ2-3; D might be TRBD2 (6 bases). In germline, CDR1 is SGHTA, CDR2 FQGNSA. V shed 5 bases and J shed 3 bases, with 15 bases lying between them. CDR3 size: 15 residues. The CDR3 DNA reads TGTGCCAGCAGCGCATCGGGAGTAGGAACAGATACGCAGTATTTT. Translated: CASSASGVGTDTQYF.

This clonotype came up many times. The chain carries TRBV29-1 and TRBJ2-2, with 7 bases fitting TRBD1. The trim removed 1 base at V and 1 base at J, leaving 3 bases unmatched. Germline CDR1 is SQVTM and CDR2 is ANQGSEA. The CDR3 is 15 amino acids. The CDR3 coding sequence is TGCAGCGTTGAAGGGAGACAGGGGAACACCGGGGAGCTGTTTTTT. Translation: CSVEGRQGNTGELFF.

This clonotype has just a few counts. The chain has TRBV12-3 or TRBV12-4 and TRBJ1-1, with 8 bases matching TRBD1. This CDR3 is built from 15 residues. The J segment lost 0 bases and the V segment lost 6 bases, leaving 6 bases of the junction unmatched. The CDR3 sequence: CASRRQGPMNTEAFF. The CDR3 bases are TGTGCCAGCAGGCGACAGGGGCCCATGAACACTGAAGCTTTCTTT.

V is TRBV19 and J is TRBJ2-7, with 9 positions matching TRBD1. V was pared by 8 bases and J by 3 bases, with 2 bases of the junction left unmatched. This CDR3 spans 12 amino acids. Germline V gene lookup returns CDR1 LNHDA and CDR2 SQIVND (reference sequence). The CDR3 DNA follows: TGTGCCAGTGCGGGACAGGGCTACGAGCAGTACTTC. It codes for CASAGQGYEQYF.

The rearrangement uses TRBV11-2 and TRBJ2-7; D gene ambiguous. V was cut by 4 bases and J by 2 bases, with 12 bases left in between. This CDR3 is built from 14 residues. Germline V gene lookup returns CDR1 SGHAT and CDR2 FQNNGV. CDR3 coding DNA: TGTGCCAGCAGCTCCCTCCCTTCTACCTACGAGCAGTACTTC. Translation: CASSSLPSTYEQYF.

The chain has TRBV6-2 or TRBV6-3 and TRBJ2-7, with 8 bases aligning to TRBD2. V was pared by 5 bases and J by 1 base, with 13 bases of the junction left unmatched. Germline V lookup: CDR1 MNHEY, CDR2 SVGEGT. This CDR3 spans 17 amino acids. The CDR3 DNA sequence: TGTGCCAGCAGTAGAATTACTAGCGGCGCCTTTTCCTACGAGCAGTACTTC. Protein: CASSRITSGAFSYEQYF.

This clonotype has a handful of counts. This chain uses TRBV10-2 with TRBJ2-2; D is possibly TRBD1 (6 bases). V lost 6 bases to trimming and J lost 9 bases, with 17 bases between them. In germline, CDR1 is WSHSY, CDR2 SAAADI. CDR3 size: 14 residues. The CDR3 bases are TGCGCCAGCAGAGACTACCAGGGGCCCCGGGAGCTGTTTTTT. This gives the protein CASRDYQGPRELFF.

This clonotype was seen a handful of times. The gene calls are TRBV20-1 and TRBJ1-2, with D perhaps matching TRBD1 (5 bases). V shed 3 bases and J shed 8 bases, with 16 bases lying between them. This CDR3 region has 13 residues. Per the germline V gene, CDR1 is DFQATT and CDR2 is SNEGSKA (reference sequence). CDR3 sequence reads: CSASITQGGGYTF. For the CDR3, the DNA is TGCAGTGCTAGTATTACTCAGGGAGGAGGCTACACCTTC.